The 16 T cell receptor beta chains below were found in one sample sequenced in a study of T cell changes during pregnancy in multiple sclerosis. Only in-frame clones appear in the TCRdb table, and some are missing; sequencing was by immunoSEQ multiplex PCR. The repertoire holds about 80,000 clones, with roughly 94% as singletons. The material was peripheral blood, obtained before pregnancy. The receptors here all came from a female donor with multiple sclerosis, enrolled in a pregnancy study.

The V call is TRBV15, the J call TRBJ2-3; 7 bases line up with TRBD2. V lost 8 bases to trimming and J lost 7 bases; unmatched junction nucleotides: 15. This CDR3 contains 15 residues. The germline V gene has CDR1 LNHNV and CDR2 YYDKDF (reference sequence). The CDR3 DNA sequence: TGTGCCACCGGGGGATCTAGCGGACTTTTGAATACGCAGTATTTT. This sequence encodes CATGGSSGLLNTQYF.

The genes are TRBV27 and TRBJ1-1; D is undetermined. CDR1 and CDR2 from the germline V gene are MNHEY and SMNVEV (reference sequence). The V end was cut by 5 bases, the J end by 2 bases, with 12 bases between. This CDR3 has 14 amino acids. The CDR3 nucleotides read TGTGCCAGCAGTCCCCTGAGGGATAACACTGAAGCTTTCTTT. Residues: CASSPLRDNTEAFF.

This clone was seen just once. The rearrangement joins TRBV5-1 to TRBJ2-1, with TRBD1 matching 7 bases. Trimming cost V 0 bases and J 2 bases; bases outside gene matches: 8. CDR3 length equals 17 residues. Germline-derived CDR1 and CDR2 are SGHRS and YFSETQ. DNA for the CDR3: TGCGCCAGCAGCTTGGCTGTGCGAGGGGGCACCTACAATGAGCAGTTCTTC. It is translated as CASSLAVRGGTYNEQFF.

The CDR3 DNA sequence: TGTGCCTGGAGCGGGACAGGGACAGATACGCAGTATTTT. Translated: CAWSGTGTDTQYF. The chain uses TRBV30 and TRBJ2-3; 9 bases are shared with TRBD1. Germline V CDR1 and CDR2: GTSNPN, SVGIG (reference sequence). The junction had 1 base not matched to a gene; V was cut back by 3 bases and J by 3 bases. The CDR3 runs 13 residues.

The chain carries TRBV2 and TRBJ2-1, with D perhaps matching TRBD1 (6 bases). V dropped 6 bases and J dropped 3 bases, with 15 bases sitting between them. Germline V gene data show CDR1 as SNHLY and CDR2 as FYNNEI. The CDR3 consists of 15 residues. The DNA for the CDR3 is TGTGCCAGCAGCGTAAACAGGGCAATCTACAATGAGCAGTTCTTC. Amino acids: CASSVNRAIYNEQFF.

The rearrangement joins TRBV27 to TRBJ2-1; D possibly corresponds to TRBD2 (5 bases). The CDR3 length is 14 residues. Germline CDR1 and CDR2: MNHEY and SMNVEV (reference sequence). V was trimmed by 3 bases and J by 2 bases, leaving 8 bases between them. The CDR3 nucleotides read TGTGCCAGCAGTTTGGTCGGGGCCTACAATGAGCAGTTCTTC. Translation gives CASSLVGAYNEQFF.

This clone was picked up one time. V gene TRBV6-1 combines with J gene TRBJ2-7; 7 bases map to TRBD2. This CDR3 has 13 residues. V shed 1 base, J shed 4 bases, and the junction held 1 base outside the gene matches. Looked up from germline, CDR1 is MNHNS and CDR2 is SASEGT. The CDR3 loop reads CASSEVGGYEQYF. CDR3 nucleotides: TGTGCCAGCAGTGAAGTGGGGGGGTACGAGCAGTACTTC.

This chain joins TRBV2 and TRBJ2-7; 7 bases line up with TRBD1. The CDR3 contains 13 residues. The junction had 7 bases not matched to a gene; V was cut back by 6 bases and J by 5 bases. The germline CDR1 and CDR2 sequences are SNHLY and FYNNEI. The CDR3 DNA is TGTGCCAGCAGATCGGGACAGATCAACGAGCAGTACTTC. As protein: CASRSGQINEQYF.

The V gene is TRBV7-6, the J gene TRBJ2-7, with a possible D match to TRBD2 (5 bases). V gave up 3 bases and J gave up 3 bases, with 9 bases separating them. Looked up from germline, CDR1 is SGHVS and CDR2 is FNYEAQ. The CDR3 is 13 amino acids. The CDR3 DNA sequence: TGTGCCAGCAGCTTCAGTGAGGGCTACGAGCAGTACTTC. It codes for CASSFSEGYEQYF. Full variable domain (remainder filled in from reference TRBV7-6 and TRBJ2-7): GAGVSQSPRYKVTKRGQDVALRCDPISGHVSLYWYRQALGQGPEFLTYFNYEAQQDKSGLPNDRFSAERPEGSISTLTIQRTEQRDSAMYRCASSFSEGYEQYFGPGTRLTVT.

CDR3 region: CASSPRGQPQHF. The CDR3 DNA reads TGTGCCAGCAGTCCTAGGGGTCAGCCCCAGCATTTT. The gene calls are TRBV27 and TRBJ1-5; TRBD1 is a possible D gene (5 bases). Germline CDR1 reads MNHEY; CDR2 reads SMNVEV (reference sequence). The CDR3 has 12 residues. Deletions cut 5 bases from V and 6 bases from J, with 8 bases between.

The chain has TRBV7-6 and TRBJ2-1; 8 nucleotides match TRBD2. Trimming cost V 4 bases and J 8 bases; bases outside gene matches: 16. The CDR3 extends over 17 amino acids. CDR1 SGHVS and CDR2 FNYEAQ come from the germline V gene. In DNA form, the CDR3 reads TGTGCCAGCAGCTCCCGGGGCACTAGCGGAGGGGTCGATGAGCAGTTCTTC. Amino acid sequence: CASSSRGTSGGVDEQFF. Variable domain in full (rest from reference TRBV7-6 and TRBJ2-1): GAGVSQSPRYKVTKRGQDVALRCDPISGHVSLYWYRQALGQGPEFLTYFNYEAQQDKSGLPNDRFSAERPEGSISTLTIQRTEQRDSAMYRCASSSRGTSGGVDEQFFGPGTRLTVL.

The chain combines TRBV7-2 with TRBJ2-7, with 7 bases that match TRBD2. V shed 1 base, J shed 6 bases, and the junction held 6 bases outside the gene matches. This CDR3 is built from 14 residues. In germline, CDR1 is SGHTA, CDR2 FQGNSA. CDR3 sequence reads: CASSLGGSSLEQYF. As DNA, the CDR3 is TGTGCCAGCAGCTTAGGCGGGAGTAGCCTCGAGCAGTACTTC.

The chain combines TRBV4-3 with TRBJ2-3; no definite D call. Trimming stripped 1 base from V and 6 bases from J, with 17 bases between. The CDR3 is 16 amino acids. The germline V gene encodes CDR1 LGHNA and CDR2 YSLEER. The chain's CDR3 is CASSQGPRSAMDTQYF. For the CDR3, the DNA is TGCGCCAGCAGCCAAGGCCCCCGGAGCGCGATGGATACGCAGTATTTT.

The gene calls are TRBV10-3 and TRBJ2-2; TRBD2 agrees at 9 bases. CDR1 ENHRY and CDR2 SYGVKD come from the germline V gene. Germline trimming cut 9 bases from V and 1 base from J; bases unmatched to any gene: 0. The CDR3 is 13 residues long. The CDR3 coding sequence is TGTGCCATTAGCGGGAGGAACACCGGGGAGCTGTTTTTT. Protein product: CAISGRNTGELFF.

V usage is TRBV6-5 and J usage is TRBJ2-3; 16 bases fit TRBD2. The CDR3 has 16 amino acids. The J segment lost 7 bases and the V segment lost 0 bases, leaving 1 base of the junction unmatched. Per the germline V gene, CDR1 is MNHEY and CDR2 is SVGAGI. CDR3: CASSYSGLAGGNTQYF. The CDR3 DNA reads TGTGCCAGCAGTTACTCGGGACTAGCGGGAGGGAATACGCAGTATTTT.

V is TRBV7-2 and J is TRBJ2-3; TRBD1 aligns across 9 bases. The ends lost 5 bases at V and 2 bases at J; junction bases unmatched: 5. CDR3 size: 15 residues. Germline CDR1 and CDR2: SGHTA and FQGNSA. The CDR3 DNA is TGTGCCAGCAGCCTCGGACAGGGGAACACAGATACGCAGTATTTT. As protein: CASSLGQGNTDTQYF.